Reported below is one T cell receptor beta chain. Antigen: not known. This sample was included in a study of chemoradiotherapy in HPV16-positive cancers. The wider study: Functional T-cell assays on a couple of HPV16-positive patients' cells defined candidate HPV-specific clones and common TCR motifs.

J lost 6 bases, V lost 0 bases, and 7 bases had no gene match. CDR1 and CDR2 (germline): LNHNV, YYDKDF (reference sequence). The CDR3 has 16 amino acids. Notes on the study in general: Candidate HPV-specific clones and E7-related TCR motifs grew in tumor during treatment. Better recurrence-free survival went with HPV-responsive T-cell expansion in HPV16-positive patients.

Measured with immunoSEQ multiplex PCR; TCRdb has only the in-frame clones, and not every one. The table lists some 3,500 clones, around 70% of them singletons. The chain has TRBV15 and TRBJ1-5; 8 positions agree with TRBD1. The sample was gathered from a patient who underwent chemoradiotherapy. The receptor comes from a human donor with HPV-associated anogenital cancer. The CDR3 protein is CATSREEGQGGQPQHF. CDR3 DNA sequence: TGTGCCACCAGCAGAGAGGAAGGACAGGGTGGTCAGCCCCAGCATTTT.